This T cell receptor beta chain was captured by sequencing in a study of cytomegalovirus exposure and HLA in healthy donors. V lost 1 base and J lost 1, with 10 bases in between. Germline V gene lookup returns CDR1 SGHRS and CDR2 YFSETQ. This CDR3 has 15 residues. Some clones are missing from TCRdb's copy, which holds only in-frame ones; the method was immunoSEQ multiplex PCR. The table includes about 220,000 clones, about 93% detected once. With regard to this clone: Its antigen is unidentified.

From the 120-subject validation cohort, which was separate from the approximately 700-subject first cohort, the donors were drawn. Study observations and caveats: A list of roughly 180 TCR beta chains associated with cytomegalovirus was given.

Sequencing was carried out using PBMCs. This sequence originates from a woman aged 18 to 35 in good health and CMV-seronegative. The chain employs TRBV5-1 and TRBJ2-3; D perhaps matches TRBD2 (5 bases). Written as DNA, the CDR3 is TGCGCCAGCAGCTTGTCGCGGGTCGGCACAGATACGCAGTATTTT. Translating gives CASSLSRVGTDTQYF. Full variable domain (remainder filled in from reference TRBV5-1 and TRBJ2-3): KAGVTQTPRYLIKTRGQQVTLSCSPISGHRSVSWYQQTPGQGLQFLFEYFSETQRNKGNFPGRFSGRQFSNSRSEMNVSTLELGDSALYLCASSLSRVGTDTQYFGPGTRLTVL.